The rows below give T cell receptor beta chains drawn from one sample of a study of beta chain features in type 1 diabetes. This table comes from immunoSEQ multiplex PCR, and its TCRdb copy is limited to in-frame clones, with some not included. The data contain roughly 230,000 clones, roughly 10% of them singletons. The sample was naive CD4+ T cells from blood. The receptor source for this set is a man aged 25 to 45 with type 1 diabetes. CDR3s include the opening cysteine and the closing phenylalanine or tryptophan. Each record gives: D gene, V gene, clone size, J gene, CDR3 DNA, CDR3 protein. D genes are given only for firm matches. The size of a clone is reported for some rows only, either as once, few or many, or as a class for expanded clones.

D: TRBD1; V: TRBV7-9; size: few; J: TRBJ2-7; DNA: TGTGCCAGCAGCTGGGGACAGGGGCCTGACGAGCAGTACTTC; CDR3: CASSWGQGPDEQYF
D: TRBD2; V: TRBV5-1; size: .; J: TRBJ2-1; DNA: TGCGCCAGCAGCTTGGTCCTAGCGGGTAATGAGCAGTTCTTC; CDR3: CASSLVLAGNEQFF
D: TRBD1; V: TRBV28; size: .; J: TRBJ1-5; DNA: TGTGCCAGCAGCCTGGACAGGGTCGCCCAGCCCCAGCATTTT; CDR3: CASSLDRVAQPQHF
D: .; V: TRBV18; size: few; J: TRBJ1-5; DNA: TGTGCCAGCTCACCCTCAGGGAATCAGCCCCAGCATTTT; CDR3: CASSPSGNQPQHF
D: .; V: TRBV5-1; size: .; J: TRBJ1-2; DNA: TGCGCCAGCAGTTTGCGGGGAGAGTATGGCTACACCTTC; CDR3: CASSLRGEYGYTF
D: TRBD1; V: TRBV4-1; size: .; J: TRBJ1-5; DNA: TGCGCCAGCAGCGGGACAGGCAATCAGCCCCAGCATTTT; CDR3: CASSGTGNQPQHF
D: TRBD1; V: TRBV2; size: few; J: TRBJ1-5; DNA: TGTGCCAGCAGTAACGACAGGGTCTTAAATCAGCCCCAGCATTTT; CDR3: CASSNDRVLNQPQHF
D: .; V: TRBV6-5; size: .; J: TRBJ2-3; DNA: TGTGCCAGCAGTTACTCTGGCGGGGTTAGCACAGATACGCAGTATTTT; CDR3: CASSYSGGVSTDTQYF
D: .; V: TRBV18; size: .; J: TRBJ2-7; DNA: TGTGCCAGCTCCCCTGGGGCAGACGCCTACGAGCAGTACTTC; CDR3: CASSPGADAYEQYF
D: .; V: TRBV7-2; size: .; J: TRBJ2-7; DNA: TGTGCCAGCAGCTTGCAGGGTCCCTACGAGCAGTACTTC; CDR3: CASSLQGPYEQYF
D: .; V: TRBV9; size: .; J: TRBJ1-1; DNA: TGTGCCAGCAGCGTTAGGGAGGGGGTAGGCACTGAAGCTTTCTTT; CDR3: CASSVREGVGTEAFF
D: .; V: TRBV11-3; size: .; J: TRBJ2-1; DNA: TGTGCCAGCAGCTTATCCGCCGTTGGACAGTCCTACAATGAGCAGTTCTTC; CDR3: CASSLSAVGQSYNEQFF
D: TRBD1; V: TRBV7-9; size: few; J: TRBJ1-2; DNA: TGTGCCAGCAGCTTAGTGGGACAGGGCAGTGGCTACACCTTC; CDR3: CASSLVGQGSGYTF
D: .; V: TRBV15; size: .; J: TRBJ1-5; DNA: TGTGCCACCAGCAGGTCGACACTCGGTCAGCCCCAGCATTTT; CDR3: CATSRSTLGQPQHF
D: TRBD2; V: TRBV4-3; size: .; J: TRBJ2-3; DNA: TGCGCCAGCAGCCCGAGCCGGGGGGGCGCAGATACGCAGTATTTT; CDR3: CASSPSRGGADTQYF
D: .; V: TRBV9; size: .; J: TRBJ2-3; DNA: TGTGCCAGCAGCGGACGACAGGCAGATACGCAGTATTTT; CDR3: CASSGRQADTQYF
D: .; V: TRBV9; size: few; J: TRBJ1-6; DNA: TGTGCCAGCAGCCTGCGGACCGGACCGGGATCTTCACCCCTCCACTTT; CDR3: CASSLRTGPGSSPLHF
D: .; V: TRBV29-1; size: few; J: TRBJ1-2; DNA: TGCAGCGTCACTTCTCAGGGAAATGGCTACACCTTC; CDR3: CSVTSQGNGYTF
D: .; V: TRBV9; size: .; J: TRBJ1-1; DNA: TGTGCCAGCAGCGTAGCTTCGGAAGGGGGAACTGAAGCTTTCTTT; CDR3: CASSVASEGGTEAFF
D: .; V: TRBV9; size: few; J: TRBJ2-1; DNA: TGTGCCAGCAGCTCTGAAGGTCACAGATTCTACAATGAGCAGTTCTTC; CDR3: CASSSEGHRFYNEQFF
D: TRBD1; V: TRBV4-2; size: .; J: TRBJ1-1; DNA: TGTGCCAGCAGCCTCCGGACAGGGGGAGGCACTGAAGCTTTCTTT; CDR3: CASSLRTGGGTEAFF
D: .; V: TRBV7-2; size: few; J: TRBJ2-1; DNA: TGTGCCAGCAGCTTACGAGGGTGGGATGAGCAGTTCTTC; CDR3: CASSLRGWDEQFF
D: .; V: TRBV2; size: few; J: TRBJ1-6; DNA: TGTGCCAGCGTTCGGGAGTTAGGTGGTTCACCCCTCCACTTT; CDR3: CASVRELGGSPLHF
D: .; V: TRBV5-1; size: .; J: TRBJ1-1; DNA: TGCGCCAGCAGCTTGGTGGCACGACAGAACACTGAAGCTTTCTTT; CDR3: CASSLVARQNTEAFF
D: TRBD2; V: TRBV4-3; size: .; J: TRBJ2-1; DNA: TGCGCCAGCAGCCAAGAATCCCCAGCGGGGGGCCTCAATGAGCAGTTCTTC; CDR3: CASSQESPAGGLNEQFF
D: TRBD1; V: TRBV4-1; size: .; J: TRBJ2-2; DNA: TGCGCCAGCAGCACCTGGGACAGGGAGAACACCGGGGAGCTGTTTTTT; CDR3: CASSTWDRENTGELFF
D: TRBD1; V: TRBV4-2; size: few; J: TRBJ2-6; DNA: TGTGCCAGCAGCCATCCGGACAGGGCCGGGGCCAACGTCCTGACTTTC; CDR3: CASSHPDRAGANVLTF
D: .; V: TRBV7-7; size: .; J: TRBJ2-5; DNA: TGTGCTAGCAGCTCGGCGGACCAAGAGACCCAGTACTTC; CDR3: CASSSADQETQYF
D: .; V: TRBV18; size: .; J: TRBJ2-7; DNA: TGTGCCAGCTCACCCTCATTGGGGGGTTGGGAGCAGTACTTC; CDR3: CASSPSLGGWEQYF
D: .; V: TRBV12-5; size: .; J: TRBJ1-6; DNA: TGTGCTAGTGGTTTGGTACAGGCCGATTCACCCCTCCACTTT; CDR3: CASGLVQADSPLHF
D: TRBD1; V: TRBV7-9; size: .; J: TRBJ2-1; DNA: TGTGCCAGCATTTCTAAGGGGGCTTACTACAATGAGCAGTTCTTC; CDR3: CASISKGAYYNEQFF
D: TRBD2; V: TRBV4-2; size: few; J: TRBJ2-1; DNA: TGTGCCAGCAGCCCCAGCCGGGGACTAGCGGGCCCAAGCTCCTACAATGAGCAGTTCTTC; CDR3: CASSPSRGLAGPSSYNEQFF
D: TRBD1; V: TRBV5-4; size: .; J: TRBJ2-7; DNA: TGTGCCAGCAGCTTTCGGCAGGGGGCCTACGAGCAGTACTTC; CDR3: CASSFRQGAYEQYF
D: .; V: TRBV7-8; size: few; J: TRBJ1-1; DNA: TGTGCCAGCAGCTTAGCGTTCGACACTGAAGCTTTCTTT; CDR3: CASSLAFDTEAFF
D: TRBD1; V: TRBV29-1; size: .; J: TRBJ1-1; DNA: TGCAGCGTTGCGACAGGGCAAGGCACTGAAGCTTTCTTT; CDR3: CSVATGQGTEAFF
D: TRBD1; V: TRBV7-9; size: .; J: TRBJ2-7; DNA: TGTGCCAGCGGCTCCGGGACAGGGCGAAACGAGCAGTACTTC; CDR3: CASGSGTGRNEQYF
D: TRBD1; V: TRBV2; size: .; J: TRBJ2-1; DNA: TGTGCCAGCAGGTACAGGGGGCTAGACAATGAGCAGTTCTTC; CDR3: CASRYRGLDNEQFF